Listed here are 16 T cell receptor beta chains from one sample, sequenced in a study of CD8 T cells in ankylosing spondylitis. TCRdb reprocessed the 5' RACE reads with MiXCR, giving one entry per CDR3 protein. The sample comprises about 240,000 distinct CDR3 sequences, about 10% of which are singletons, and under 7% rests with the top ten. Sequencing was performed on blood, either unsorted or a sorted T cell fraction (not recorded which). The receptor set was obtained from a male donor with ankylosing spondylitis or in good health (not recorded which).

This clonotype was counted at least ten times. The chain is built from TRBV5-5 and TRBJ2-7, with D perhaps matching TRBD1 (5 bases). The ends were cut back, 0 bases at V and 3 bases at J, with 10 bases in the middle. This CDR3 is built from 14 residues. Looked up from germline, CDR1 is SGHKS and CDR2 is YYEKEE (reference sequence). The CDR3 nucleotides are TGTGCCAGCAGCTTGGTTATAGGGGACTACGAGCAGTACTTC. Encoded protein: CASSLVIGDYEQYF.

This clonotype was recorded a few times. The CDR3 loop reads CACSKDLGTWASYEQYF. The DNA for the CDR3 is TGTGCCTGCTCCAAAGATTTAGGGACTTGGGCCTCCTACGAGCAGTACTTC. This chain uses TRBV3-1 with TRBJ2-7; a weak D match, TRBD2 (6 bases). There are 17 residues in the CDR3. CDR1 is LGHDT and CDR2 is YNNKEL in the germline V gene (reference sequence). Trimming took off 11 bases at V and 0 bases at J, with 26 bases between the two ends.

The chain is built from TRBV5-1 and TRBJ2-7; a weak D match, TRBD1 (6 bases). Germline lookup yields CDR1 SGHRS and CDR2 YFSETQ. This CDR3 contains 15 residues. The V gene lost 0 bases and the J gene lost 3 bases, with 13 bases spanning the gap. This CDR3 is CASSLEWGLIYEQYF. Here the CDR3 DNA reads TGCGCCAGCAGCTTGGAATGGGGGCTCATCTACGAGCAGTACTTC.

This clonotype came up many times. J is TRBJ2-7 and V is TRBV20-1; perhaps D is TRBD1 or TRBD2 (5 bases each). The CDR3 contains 16 residues. V dropped 0 bases and J dropped 5 bases, with 20 bases sitting between them. The germline CDR1 and CDR2 sequences are DFQATT and SNEGSKA (reference sequence). This chain's CDR3 is CSARDKPGLNNHEQYF. Here the CDR3 DNA reads TGCAGTGCTAGAGACAAGCCGGGGCTCAACAACCACGAGCAGTACTTC.

This clonotype was recorded once. Being one base from a much bigger clone, this may be a read error. The J gene is TRBJ2-5, the V gene TRBV9; TRBD1 might be the D (5 bases). CDR3 length equals 14 residues. The V gene's germline CDR1 is SGDLS and CDR2 YYNGEE. The V gene lost 2 bases and the J gene lost 3 bases, with 11 bases spanning the gap. CDR3 DNA: TGTGCCAGCAGCGTTCACAGGACGGAAGAGACCCAGTACTTC. Its translation: CASSVHRTEETQYF.

This clonotype was recorded at least ten times. The V gene is TRBV5-6, the J gene TRBJ2-2; no definite D call. V lost 6 bases and J lost 5, with 20 bases in between. The CDR3 has 16 residues. Germline V gene lookup returns CDR1 SGHDT and CDR2 YYEEEE. The CDR3 sequence is CASTNLAWVLTGELFF. CDR3 in DNA: TGTGCCAGCACCAACCTGGCGTGGGTTCTAACCGGGGAGCTGTTTTTT.

CDR3 sequence: CASSRTSGRVYEQYF. In DNA, the CDR3 is TGTGCCAGCAGCCGGACTAGCGGGAGGGTATACGAGCAGTACTTC. The chain has TRBV12-3 or TRBV12-4 and TRBJ2-7; TRBD2 aligns across 15 bases. Trimming cost V 6 bases and J 4 bases; bases outside gene matches: 4. This CDR3 contains 15 residues.

This clonotype was counted many times. This chain connects TRBV5-5 to TRBJ2-2, with 7 bases aligning to TRBD1. Germline loops: CDR1 SGHKS, CDR2 YYEKEE (reference sequence). The CDR3 consists of 14 residues. V dropped 3 bases and J dropped 6; count of bases not matched to a gene: 5. This CDR3 is CASSSTTGPGELFF. DNA for the CDR3: TGTGCCAGCAGCTCAACGACAGGGCCCGGGGAGCTGTTTTTT. Variable domain in full (rest from reference TRBV5-5 and TRBJ2-2): DAGVTQSPTHLIKTRGQQVTLRCSPISGHKSVSWYQQVLGQGPQFIFQYYEKEERGRGNFPDRFSARQFPNYSSELNVNALLLGDSALYLCASSSTTGPGELFFGEGSRLTVL.

Worth noting for this clonotype: It may be a read error: a sequence one base away is much more abundant. J is TRBJ2-3 and V is TRBV20-1; D perhaps matches TRBD2 (6 bases). In germline, CDR1 is DFQATT, CDR2 SNEGSKA (reference sequence). This CDR3 contains 13 residues. CDR3 loop: CSLSGQNTDTQYF. The CDR3 coding sequence is TGCAGCCTCAGCGGGCAAAACACAGATACGCAGTATTTT.

This clonotype was observed at least ten times. The rearrangement uses TRBV3-1 and TRBJ2-1, with 11 bases fitting TRBD2. V was clipped by 6 bases and J by 9 bases; unmatched bases: 13. The CDR3 loop spans 16 amino acids. Germline CDR1 LGHDT, CDR2 YNNKEL (reference sequence). The CDR3 reads CASRRAGTSGFSEQFF. In DNA form, the CDR3 reads TGTGCCAGCAGACGCGCTGGGACTAGCGGCTTTAGTGAGCAGTTCTTC.

The V gene is TRBV21-1, the J gene TRBJ2-5; TRBD2, the D gene given by the table, was not confirmed from the DNA. TRBV21-1 is an annotated pseudogene. The CDR3 sequence is 10 residues long. CDR3 in amino acids: CATQGGTQYF. CDR3 in DNA: TGTGCCACCCAGGGAGGCACCCAGTACTTC.

The genes are TRBV20-1 and TRBJ2-5, with TRBD1 matching over 8 bases. This CDR3 spans 14 amino acids. V was clipped by 5 bases and J by 5 bases; unmatched bases: 10. The germline CDR1 and CDR2 sequences are DFQATT and SNEGSKA (reference sequence). CDR3 amino acids: CSAEQGASRETQYF. DNA of the CDR3: TGCAGTGCTGAGCAGGGGGCATCTAGGGAGACCCAGTACTTC.

The table lists this clonotype with a few counts. The V and J genes are TRBV6-2 or TRBV6-3 and TRBJ2-5; D may be TRBD1 or TRBD2 (5 bases each). This CDR3 contains 14 residues. The V gene lost 6 bases and the J gene lost 7 bases, with 18 bases spanning the gap. CDR1 MNHEY and CDR2 SVGEGT come from the germline V gene. The CDR3 DNA reads TGTGCCAGCAGGGCGAGACCGGGGCCGTGGACCCAGTACTTC. Residues: CASRARPGPWTQYF.

The rearrangement links TRBV20-1 to TRBJ1-6; 10 nucleotides match TRBD1. Trimming took 4 bases from V and 9 from J; bases not matched to a gene: 9. CDR3 size: 15 residues. CDR1 and CDR2 (germline): DFQATT, SNEGSKA (reference sequence). The CDR3 protein is CSATGVGTGVSPLHF. DNA for the CDR3: TGCAGTGCTACCGGTGTCGGGACAGGGGTTTCACCCCTCCACTTT.

This clonotype occurred a few times. The V gene is TRBV2, the J gene TRBJ2-1; 8 nucleotides line up with TRBD2. After removal of 6 bases from V and 3 bases from J, the junction contained 7 bases not matched to a gene. There are 15 residues in the CDR3. Germline V lookup: CDR1 SNHLY, CDR2 FYNNEI. This CDR3 reads CASSGLGLGYNEQFF. The CDR3 DNA is TGTGCCAGCAGCGGCCTGGGACTAGGCTACAATGAGCAGTTCTTC.

V gene TRBV4-2 combines with J gene TRBJ2-3; D gene ambiguous. This CDR3 region has 13 residues. The germline V and J ends were trimmed by 0 bases and 6 bases, with 7 bases remaining between them. Germline V gene data show CDR1 as LGHNA and CDR2 as YNFKEQ. CDR3 sequence: CASSQDRGDTQYF. As DNA, the CDR3 is TGTGCCAGCAGCCAAGACCGAGGTGATACGCAGTATTTT.